This T cell receptor beta chain was obtained from a study of cytomegalovirus exposure and HLA in healthy donors. The study ran its PCR with 60 Vbeta and 13 Jbeta primers. Method: immunoSEQ multiplex PCR; TCRdb's copy keeps in-frame clones and lacks some. Of some 190,000 clones in the sample, 80% were seen once. This clone was counted between two and nine times. Its antigen remains unidentified. The CDR3 consists of 13 residues. V lost 6 bases and J 6 bases, leaving 15 bases between the germline ends. The germline gives CDR1 SQVTM, CDR2 ANQGSEA. Study-wide results and limits: One variant, a missense change in DCLRE1C, was linked in a later analysis to TCR beta V- and J-gene trimming. Most sequenced TCRs were rare (though some public TCRs occurred in many donors).

The chain couples TRBV29-1 to TRBJ1-5, with a possible D match to TRBD1 (6 bases). This TCR derives from a woman aged 25 to 39 in good health and CMV-seronegative. The sample consisted of PBMCs. The CDR3 bases are TGCAGCGTGGGGAACTTAGGGGGTCAGCCCCAGCATTTT. Its protein is CSVGNLGGQPQHF.